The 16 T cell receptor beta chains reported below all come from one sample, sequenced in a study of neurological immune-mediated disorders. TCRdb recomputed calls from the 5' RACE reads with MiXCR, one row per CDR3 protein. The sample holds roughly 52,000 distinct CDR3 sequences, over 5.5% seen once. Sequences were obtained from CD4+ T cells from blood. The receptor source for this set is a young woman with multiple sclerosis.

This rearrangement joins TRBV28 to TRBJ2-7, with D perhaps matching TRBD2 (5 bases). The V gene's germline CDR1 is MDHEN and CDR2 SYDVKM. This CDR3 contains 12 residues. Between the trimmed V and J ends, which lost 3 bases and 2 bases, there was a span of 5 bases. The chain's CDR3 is CASSFGTYEQYF. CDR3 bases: TGTGCCAGCAGTTTCGGGACCTACGAGCAGTACTTC.

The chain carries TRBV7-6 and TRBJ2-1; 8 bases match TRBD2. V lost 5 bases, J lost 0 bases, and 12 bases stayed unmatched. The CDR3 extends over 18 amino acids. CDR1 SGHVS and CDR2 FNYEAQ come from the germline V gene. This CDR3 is CASSPPGRGGSSYNEQFF. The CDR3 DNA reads TGTGCCAGCAGCCCCCCGGGCCGCGGGGGGAGCTCCTACAATGAGCAGTTCTTC.

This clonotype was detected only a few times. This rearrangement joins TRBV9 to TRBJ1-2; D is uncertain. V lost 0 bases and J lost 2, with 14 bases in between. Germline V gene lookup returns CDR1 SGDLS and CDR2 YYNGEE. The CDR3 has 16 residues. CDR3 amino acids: CASSVAGDGLNYGYTF. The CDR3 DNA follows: TGTGCCAGCAGCGTAGCTGGCGACGGCCTGAACTATGGCTACACCTTC.

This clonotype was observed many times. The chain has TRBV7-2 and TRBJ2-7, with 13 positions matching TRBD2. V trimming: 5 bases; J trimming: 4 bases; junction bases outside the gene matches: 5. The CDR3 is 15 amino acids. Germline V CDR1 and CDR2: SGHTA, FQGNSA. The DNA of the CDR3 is TGTGCCAGCAGCCCCCGGACTAGCGGGGGTTACGAGCAGTACTTC. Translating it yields CASSPRTSGGYEQYF.

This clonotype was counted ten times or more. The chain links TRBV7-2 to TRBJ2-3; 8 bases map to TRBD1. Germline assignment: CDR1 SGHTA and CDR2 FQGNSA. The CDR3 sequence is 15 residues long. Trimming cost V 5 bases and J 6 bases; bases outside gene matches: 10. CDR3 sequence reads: CASSVRQGASDTQYF. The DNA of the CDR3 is TGTGCCAGCAGCGTAAGGCAGGGGGCGAGCGATACGCAGTATTTT.

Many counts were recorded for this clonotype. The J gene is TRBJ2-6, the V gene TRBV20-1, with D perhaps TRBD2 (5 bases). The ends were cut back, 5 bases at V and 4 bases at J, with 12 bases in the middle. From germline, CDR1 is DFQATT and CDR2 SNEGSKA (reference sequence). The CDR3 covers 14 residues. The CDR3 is CSAQERAGANVLTF. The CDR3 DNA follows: TGCAGTGCTCAAGAGAGGGCCGGGGCCAACGTCCTGACTTTC.

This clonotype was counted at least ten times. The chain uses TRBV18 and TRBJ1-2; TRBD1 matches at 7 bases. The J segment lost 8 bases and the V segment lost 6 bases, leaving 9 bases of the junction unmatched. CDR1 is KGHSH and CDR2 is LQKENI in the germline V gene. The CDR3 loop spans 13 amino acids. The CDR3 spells CASSEDRPAGYTF. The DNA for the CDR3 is TGTGCCAGCTCGGAGGACAGGCCCGCGGGCTACACCTTC.

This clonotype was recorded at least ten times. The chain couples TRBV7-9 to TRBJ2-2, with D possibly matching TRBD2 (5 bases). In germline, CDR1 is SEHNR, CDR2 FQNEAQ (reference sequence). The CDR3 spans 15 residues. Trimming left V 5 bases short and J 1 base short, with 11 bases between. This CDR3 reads CASSEAAGNTGELFF. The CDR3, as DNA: TGTGCCAGCAGCGAGGCTGCGGGGAACACCGGGGAGCTGTTTTTT.

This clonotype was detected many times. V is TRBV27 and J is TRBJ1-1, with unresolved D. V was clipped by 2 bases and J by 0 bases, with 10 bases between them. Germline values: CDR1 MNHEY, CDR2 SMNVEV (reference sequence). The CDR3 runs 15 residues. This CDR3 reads CASSLRSALNTEAFF. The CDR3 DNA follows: TGTGCCAGCAGTTTACGTTCAGCCCTGAACACTGAAGCTTTCTTT.

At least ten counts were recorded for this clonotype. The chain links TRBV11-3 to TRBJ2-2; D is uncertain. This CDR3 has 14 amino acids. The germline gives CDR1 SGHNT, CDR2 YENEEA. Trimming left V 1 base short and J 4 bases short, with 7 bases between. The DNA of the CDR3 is TGTGCCAGCAGCTTAGTCAAGGGCACCGGGGAGCTGTTTTTT. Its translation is CASSLVKGTGELFF.

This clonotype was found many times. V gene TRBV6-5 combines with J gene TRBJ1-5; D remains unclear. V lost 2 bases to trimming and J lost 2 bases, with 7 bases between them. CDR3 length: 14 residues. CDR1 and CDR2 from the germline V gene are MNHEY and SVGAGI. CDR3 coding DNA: TGTGCCAGCAGTTACGGGCAGCGCAATCAGCCCCAGCATTTT. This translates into CASSYGQRNQPQHF.

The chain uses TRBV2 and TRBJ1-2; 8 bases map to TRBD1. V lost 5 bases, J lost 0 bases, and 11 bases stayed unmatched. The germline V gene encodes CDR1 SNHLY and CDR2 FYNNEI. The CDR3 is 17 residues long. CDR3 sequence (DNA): TGTGCCAGCAGTAAAGGACAGGGCGCTACTTCTAACTATGGCTACACCTTC. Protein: CASSKGQGATSNYGYTF.

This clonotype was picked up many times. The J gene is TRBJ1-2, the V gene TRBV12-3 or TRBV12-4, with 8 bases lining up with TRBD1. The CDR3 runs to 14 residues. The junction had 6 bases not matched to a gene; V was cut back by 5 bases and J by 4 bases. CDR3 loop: CASSPQGAGYGYTF. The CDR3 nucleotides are TGTGCCAGCAGTCCTCAGGGGGCCGGCTATGGCTACACCTTC.

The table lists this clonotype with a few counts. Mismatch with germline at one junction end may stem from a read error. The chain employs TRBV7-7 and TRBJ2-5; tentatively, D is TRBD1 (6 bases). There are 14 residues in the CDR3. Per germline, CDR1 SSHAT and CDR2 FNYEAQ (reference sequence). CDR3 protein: CASSLGAGEETQYF. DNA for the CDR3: TGTGCTAGCAGCTTGGGGGCCGGAGAAGAGACCCAGTACTTC.

CDR3 in amino acids: CASSQDKGLAHTGELFF. In nucleotides, the CDR3 is TGCGCCAGCAGCCAAGATAAGGGACTAGCGCACACCGGGGAGCTGTTTTTT. The rearrangement links TRBV4-3 to TRBJ2-2; 10 nucleotides line up with TRBD2. V was clipped by 0 bases and J by 3 bases; unmatched bases: 4. Looked up from germline, CDR1 is LGHNA and CDR2 is YSLEER. The CDR3 extends over 17 amino acids.

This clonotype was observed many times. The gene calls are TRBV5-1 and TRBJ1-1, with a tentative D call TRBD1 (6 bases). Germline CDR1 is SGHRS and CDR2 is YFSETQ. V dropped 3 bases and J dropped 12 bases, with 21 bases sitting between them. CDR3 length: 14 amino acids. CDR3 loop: CASSSSPGQSLTFF. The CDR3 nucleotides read TGCGCCAGCAGCTCAAGTCCAGGACAGAGTTTGACTTTCTTT.